Described below is a single TCR beta chain sequence and its context. Its antigen is undetermined. The junction does not match germline at one end; this may be a read error. The sample belongs to a study of T cells in localized non-small cell lung cancer. Study conclusions and caveats: Prolonged overall survival went with higher T cell density in the blood. Adjacent uninvolved lung had the highest clonality, suggesting focused antigen responses.

Method: immunoSEQ multiplex PCR; TCRdb's copy keeps in-frame clones and lacks some. The table shows around 94,000 clones, with over 80% occurring only once. The material sequenced was peripheral blood, taken before any cancer treatment. The sequence came from a man aged 40 to 70 with stage I squamous cell lung carcinoma.

The CDR3 spells CASSVVMGRFAGF. CDR3 sequence (DNA): TGTGCCAGCAGCGTAGTCATGGGCAGGTTCGCTGGCTTT. The rearrangement joins TRBV9 to TRBJ1-1; D unresolved. The CDR3 spans 13 residues. Germline loops: CDR1 SGDLS, CDR2 YYNGEE. Complete variable domain (other parts from reference TRBV9 and TRBJ1-1): DSGVTQTPKHLITATGQRVTLRCSPRSGDLSVYWYQQSLDQGLQFLIQYYNGEERAKGNILERFSAQQFPDLHSELNLSSLELGDSALYFCASSVVMGRFAGFGQGTRLTVV.